One and the same sample provided the 9 T cell receptor beta chains below, sequenced in a study of cytomegalovirus exposure and HLA in healthy donors. PCR was performed using 60 Vbeta and 13 Jbeta primers. Data came from immunoSEQ multiplex PCR; TCRdb stores just in-frame clones and leaves some out. The data contain fewer than 250,000 clones, approximately 80% of them singletons. The material sequenced was PBMCs. The source is a man aged 25-45 years in good health and CMV-seronegative.

The chain is built from TRBV9 and TRBJ1-1; 9 nucleotides match TRBD1. Germline lookup yields CDR1 SGDLS and CDR2 YYNGEE. With V trimmed by 0 bases and J by 4 bases, 4 bases remained unmatched. This CDR3 comprises 15 residues. For the CDR3, the DNA is TGTGCCAGCAGCGTAGGAGGGACAGGGAGCACTGAAGCTTTCTTT. Its protein is CASSVGGTGSTEAFF.

V usage is TRBV7-6 and J usage is TRBJ2-1; TRBD2 aligns across 8 bases. The CDR3 is made up of 14 amino acids. V shed 3 bases, J shed 5 bases, and the junction held 3 bases outside the gene matches. Germline loops: CDR1 SGHVS, CDR2 FNYEAQ. CDR3 coding DNA: TGTGCCAGCAGCTTCAGCGGGGGAAACAATGAGCAGTTCTTC. This codes for CASSFSGGNNEQFF. Supplemented by reference TRBV7-6 and TRBJ2-1, the full variable domain reads GAGVSQSPRYKVTKRGQDVALRCDPISGHVSLYWYRQALGQGPEFLTYFNYEAQQDKSGLPNDRFSAERPEGSISTLTIQRTEQRDSAMYRCASSFSGGNNEQFFGPGTRLTVL.

The chain is built from TRBV6-1 and TRBJ1-2; D uncertain. Per germline, CDR1 MNHNS and CDR2 SASEGT. Trimming left V 8 bases short and J 4 bases short, with 14 bases between. CDR3 length: 13 amino acids. As DNA, the CDR3 is TGTGCCAGCGCTAGGTCCATCGTCTATGGCTACACCTTC. This sequence encodes CASARSIVYGYTF.

This sequence joins TRBV6-5 and TRBJ1-1, with 8 bases identical to TRBD1. The CDR3 contains 15 residues. Germline V gene sequence: CDR1 MNHEY, CDR2 SVGAGI. With 0 bases clipped from V and 4 bases from J, the junction kept 4 bases outside the gene matches. The CDR3 here is CASSYSTQGATEAFF. The CDR3 coding sequence is TGTGCCAGCAGTTACTCGACTCAGGGGGCCACTGAAGCTTTCTTT.

The chain uses TRBV5-1 and TRBJ2-7, with a possible D match to TRBD1 (7 bases). The CDR3 runs 15 residues. Between the trimmed V and J ends, which lost 2 bases and 3 bases, there was a span of 15 bases. The germline gives CDR1 SGHRS, CDR2 YFSETQ. The CDR3 nucleotides read TGCGCCAGCAGCTTTAGCGGACAGGCTAACTACGAGCAGTACTTC. Translated: CASSFSGQANYEQYF.

The V call is TRBV7-9, the J call TRBJ2-7, with D possibly matching TRBD2 (5 bases). V shed 4 bases and J shed 2 bases, with 12 bases lying between them. Germline CDR1 reads SEHNR; CDR2 reads FQNEAQ (reference sequence). CDR3 size: 14 residues. CDR3 sequence (DNA): TGTGCCAGCAGCTCCGGACTGCAAGCCTACGAGCAGTACTTC. Translating gives CASSSGLQAYEQYF.

There are a few counts of this clone. The junction differs from germline at one of its ends, possibly a read error. V gene TRBV4-3 combines with J gene TRBJ2-6; D might be TRBD1 (5 bases). The CDR3 covers 16 residues. In germline, CDR1 is LGHNA, CDR2 YSLEER. Here the CDR3 DNA reads TGCGCCAGCAGCCAAGCCCTGGGCGCTGGGGCCAGCGTCCTGACTTTC. Translated: CASSQALGAGASVLTF.

This clone was seen only a few times. The V gene is TRBV5-1, the J gene TRBJ2-7, with D possibly matching TRBD2 (6 bases). CDR1 and CDR2 (germline): SGHRS, YFSETQ. The CDR3 has 13 residues. V lost 0 bases and J 3 bases, leaving 7 bases between the germline ends. CDR3 loop: CASSLGGVYEQYF. The DNA of the CDR3 is TGCGCCAGCAGCTTGGGGGGGGTCTACGAGCAGTACTTC.

The chain carries TRBV6-1 and TRBJ2-2; maybe TRBD2 (5 bases). V dropped 2 bases and J dropped 6 bases, with 13 bases sitting between them. This CDR3 comprises 15 residues. Germline CDR1 MNHNS, CDR2 SASEGT. In nucleotides, the CDR3 is TGTGCCAGCAGTGAACATGGCCAGAGGGCCGGGGAGCTGTTTTTT. Residues: CASSEHGQRAGELFF.